This T cell receptor beta chain was identified during a study of response to subunit inactivated influenza vaccine. Study-wide points: A suggestion made by the authors is that each seasonal influenza vaccination recruits few new T cells.

Trimming removed 3 bases at V and 2 bases at J, with 7 bases between. The germline V gene encodes CDR1 MDHEN and CDR2 SYDVKM. This CDR3 is 13 amino acids long. Each CDR3 protein gets one entry after TCRdb re-called the RT-PCR reads with MiXCR. The sample shows 750,000 to 850,000 distinct CDR3 sequences, around a sixth of them seen only once. This clonotype was detected ten times or more. Its antigen remains unknown. The receptor was derived from a man aged 45-65 years who received an inactivated influenza vaccine. The sample consisted of PBMCs from blood, taken roughly 5 days after vaccination. This chain uses TRBV28 with TRBJ2-5, with unresolved D. The CDR3: CASSFVVQETQYF. CDR3 nucleotides: TGTGCCAGCAGTTTTGTGGTTCAAGAGACCCAGTACTTC.